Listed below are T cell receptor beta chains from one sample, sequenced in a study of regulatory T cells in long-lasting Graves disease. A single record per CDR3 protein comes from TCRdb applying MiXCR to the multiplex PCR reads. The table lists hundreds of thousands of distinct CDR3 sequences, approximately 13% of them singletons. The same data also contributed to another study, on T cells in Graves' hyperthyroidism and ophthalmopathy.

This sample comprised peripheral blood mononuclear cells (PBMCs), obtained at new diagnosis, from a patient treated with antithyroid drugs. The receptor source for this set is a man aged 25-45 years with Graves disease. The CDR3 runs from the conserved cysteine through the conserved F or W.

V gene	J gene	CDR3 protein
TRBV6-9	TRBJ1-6	CASSSDLGNSPLHF
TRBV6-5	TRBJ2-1	CASSYRGEGPREQFF
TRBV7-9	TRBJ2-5	CASSRPSGVIETQYF
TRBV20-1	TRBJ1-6	CSAGEQDDSPLHF
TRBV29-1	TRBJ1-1	CSVGWGPEAFF
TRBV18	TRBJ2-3	CASSPSDGDTQYF
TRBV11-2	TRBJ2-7	CASSLDYGLKYEQYF
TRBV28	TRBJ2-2	CASTPGVTGELFF
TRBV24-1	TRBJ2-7	CATSDRTGTSGTIYEQYF
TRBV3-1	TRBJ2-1	CASRTTVGDEQFF
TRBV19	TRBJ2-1	CASSIKVASGSKYEQFF
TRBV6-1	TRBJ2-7	CASSRYHYEQYF
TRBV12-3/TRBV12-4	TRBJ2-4	CASTLGQGKNIQYF
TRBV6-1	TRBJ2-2	CASSEGWGTTKSGELFF
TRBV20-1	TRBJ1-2	CSARGRDRAAYGYTF
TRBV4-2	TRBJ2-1	CASSQPTRGAREQFF
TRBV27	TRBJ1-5	CASSSINQPQHF
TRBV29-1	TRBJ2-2	CSDLERDNTGELFF
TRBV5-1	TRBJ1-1	CASSPGQGRWTEAFF
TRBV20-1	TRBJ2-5	CSTNRPTSGQETQYF
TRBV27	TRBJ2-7	CASSFLQGSYEQYF
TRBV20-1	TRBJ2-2	CSASNVDTNAGELFF
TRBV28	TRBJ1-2	CASSPEAAGYTF
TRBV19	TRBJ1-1	CASRQGIAMNTEAFF
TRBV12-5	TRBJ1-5	CASGLQGNQPQHF
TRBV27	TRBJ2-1	CASSLGQPHNEQFF
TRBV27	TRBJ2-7	CASSLSSGGRAWVYEQYF
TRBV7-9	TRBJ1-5	CASSFEGNQPQHF
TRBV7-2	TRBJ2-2	CASSFLLIGGRNTGELFF
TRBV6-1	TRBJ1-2	CASTRPTDRTNYGYTF
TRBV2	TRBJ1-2	CASSQGSSYTF
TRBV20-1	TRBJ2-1	CSAGGKGSDEQFF
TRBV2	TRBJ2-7	CASSEGGGLYEQYF
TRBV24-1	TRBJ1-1	CATSGGAGAEAFF
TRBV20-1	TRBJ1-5	CSAESTGNSNQPQHF
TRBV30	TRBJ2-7	CAGGIAYEQYF
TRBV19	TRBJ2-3	CASSIEAGPRDTQYF
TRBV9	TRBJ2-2	CASSRGPLKIRNTGELFF
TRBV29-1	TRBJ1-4	CSVEELDLNEKLFF
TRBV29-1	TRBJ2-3	CSVEPSGTDTQYF
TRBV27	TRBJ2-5	CASSQGQGLQETQYF
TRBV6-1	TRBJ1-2	CAITQGQGGGYTF
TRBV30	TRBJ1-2	CAWDRPYGYTF
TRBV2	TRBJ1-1	CASNDRPPDTEAFF
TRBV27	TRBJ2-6	CATPPRRGLAGGSGANVLTF
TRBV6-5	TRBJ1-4	CASSLQGQLFF
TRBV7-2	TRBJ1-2	CASSPQAGASYGYTF
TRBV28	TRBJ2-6	CASSPPDYSGANVLTF
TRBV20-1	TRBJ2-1	CSARDRGGPYNKQFF
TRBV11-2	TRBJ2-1	CASSLSPGLLYNEQFF
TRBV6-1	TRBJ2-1	CASRAAGKQFF
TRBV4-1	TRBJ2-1	CASSQESTQQFF
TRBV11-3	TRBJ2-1	CASSLGTGRGYNEQFF
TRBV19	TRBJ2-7	CASSDWTGGRGYEQYF
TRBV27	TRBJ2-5	CASSVDREPSETQYF